A selection of T cell receptor beta chains follows, all from one sample in a study of T cells in Graves' hyperthyroidism and ophthalmopathy. TCRdb processed the multiplex PCR reads anew with MiXCR; each CDR3 protein has one entry. The sample records around 620,000 distinct CDR3 sequences, 15% to 20% being singletons. Sequencing input: blood. The receptors derive from a woman aged 25 to 39 with Graves' hyperthyroidism. Both conserved end residues are trimmed from each CDR3. Fields, in order: D gene, clone size, V gene, CDR3 protein. A D gene is named only where the DNA matches it firmly. Part of the rows lack a size; the others show once, few, many or a class for expanded clones.

TRBD1,many,TRBV20-1,SARDGTGNNEQF
TRBD2,many,TRBV20-1,SARNLAGPGDEQF
TRBD1,.,TRBV6-2/TRBV6-3,ASYRGSNYGYT
.,.,TRBV6-4,ASSAGPGEETQY
.,many,TRBV5-1,ASSRWTATNEKLF
.,.,TRBV4-1,ASSQFKGEFNYGYT
TRBD1,many,TRBV28,ASNRGGSEQF
.,many,TRBV28,ASTRTWTEAF
.,few,TRBV7-2,ASSSMLIGNTIY
TRBD2,.,TRBV7-3,ASAAGGPRTDTQY
.,many,TRBV6-5,ASSYGTLDAEAF
.,many,TRBV18,ASSPPTGSNTEAF
TRBD1,many,TRBV28,ASSALGTVEPYTDTQY
.,few,TRBV5-1,ASSPGRATNEKLF
TRBD1,.,TRBV20-1,SASATRGTSSYEQY
.,.,TRBV6-1,ASGQGLYNEQF
TRBD2,few,TRBV20-1,SARSGGQQETQY
.,many,TRBV12-3/TRBV12-4,ASIHQENTEAF
.,.,TRBV12-3/TRBV12-4,AHPRSPTGELF
.,few,TRBV20-1,SARVAGMAKNIQY
.,few,TRBV28,ASSPVRTGTYEQY
.,few,TRBV7-2,ASSLVTSNTEAF
.,many,TRBV28,ASSLPAVSNTGELF
TRBD2,many,TRBV28,ASSLEGGSTYEQY
.,.,TRBV6-1,ATSSAPYNEQF
TRBD1,many,TRBV28,ASSRRDRGRTQPQH
TRBD2,few,TRBV5-5,ASSSGLVGGGEQY
.,many,TRBV11-1,ASSFGADSYNEQF
TRBD1,few,TRBV6-2/TRBV6-3,ASSARQGRQPQH
.,few,TRBV30,AWSVLQPEAF
TRBD2,many,TRBV20-1,SARDGTSGRRETQY
.,few,TRBV29-1,SALGGGLDEQF
TRBD1,few,TRBV7-9,ASSLTALRDRVLDEQF
.,few,TRBV12-3/TRBV12-4,ASSWAGELF
TRBD2,.,TRBV19,ASIGSSGRYNEQF
TRBD2,.,TRBV7-9,AIGGLAGGRDTDTQY
.,few,TRBV2,ASSDNKNHLIGEKLF
.,few,TRBV4-3,ASSLARGEKLF
TRBD1,.,TRBV6-2/TRBV6-3,ASSYLGTGSYEQY
.,few,TRBV5-4,ASRDPGGTGETQY
TRBD2,few,TRBV20-1,SARVLAGATYNEQF
.,once,TRBV5-6,ASSLRRFERNTIY
.,.,TRBV14,ASSQGNQLSYEQY
.,many,TRBV20-1,SAGAQGTEAF
.,many,TRBV27,ASSPSGGSGGAF
TRBD1,.,TRBV28,ASSHSIITGGSEKLF
.,many,TRBV12-3/TRBV12-4,ASRLLLQGNTIY
TRBD2,many,TRBV7-2,ASSFGLAGGGYEQF
TRBD1,.,TRBV28,ASSSTGTDTEAF
TRBD2,many,TRBV7-3,ASSQGRLAQYYNEQF
TRBD2,few,TRBV15,ATSRAGGYGYEQY
.,many,TRBV6-6,ASSYHITRSDGYT
.,many,TRBV28,ASSGRIGYQPQH
.,many,TRBV12-3/TRBV12-4,ASSLADRATEAF
TRBD1,many,TRBV20-1,SAHRDRAEYGYT
.,few,TRBV10-2,ASRVSYEQY
TRBD1,few,TRBV14,ASSQPGTVIFGDEQF
TRBD2,few,TRBV2,AIHGSGSVSDTQY
TRBD1,many,TRBV30,AWRAVGQNNYGYT